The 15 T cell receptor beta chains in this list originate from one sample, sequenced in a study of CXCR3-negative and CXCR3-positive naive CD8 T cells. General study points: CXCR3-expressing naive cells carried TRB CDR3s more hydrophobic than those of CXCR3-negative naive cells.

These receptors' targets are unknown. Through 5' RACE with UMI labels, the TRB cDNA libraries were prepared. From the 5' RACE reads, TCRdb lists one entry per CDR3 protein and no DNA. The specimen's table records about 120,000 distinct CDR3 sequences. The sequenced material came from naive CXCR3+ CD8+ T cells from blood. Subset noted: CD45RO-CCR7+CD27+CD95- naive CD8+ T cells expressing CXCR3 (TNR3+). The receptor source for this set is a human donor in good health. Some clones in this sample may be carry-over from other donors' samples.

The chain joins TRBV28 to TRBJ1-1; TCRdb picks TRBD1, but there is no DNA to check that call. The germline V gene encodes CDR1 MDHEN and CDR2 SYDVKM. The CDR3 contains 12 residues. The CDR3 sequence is CASSLRDREAFF.

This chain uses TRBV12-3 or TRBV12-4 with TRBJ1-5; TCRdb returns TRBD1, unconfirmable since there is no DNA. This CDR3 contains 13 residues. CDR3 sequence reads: CASSQGSGQPQHF.

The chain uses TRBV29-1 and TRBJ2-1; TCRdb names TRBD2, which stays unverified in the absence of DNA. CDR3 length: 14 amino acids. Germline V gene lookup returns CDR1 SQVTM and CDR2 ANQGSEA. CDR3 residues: CSVDSGSNYNEQFF.

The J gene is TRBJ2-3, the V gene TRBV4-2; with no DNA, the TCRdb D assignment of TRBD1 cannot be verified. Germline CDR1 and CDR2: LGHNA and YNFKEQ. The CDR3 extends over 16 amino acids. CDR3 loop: CASSQDAGTGTDTQYF.

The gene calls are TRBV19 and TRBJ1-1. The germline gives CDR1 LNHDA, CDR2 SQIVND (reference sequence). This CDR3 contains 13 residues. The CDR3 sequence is CASSIAANTEAFF.

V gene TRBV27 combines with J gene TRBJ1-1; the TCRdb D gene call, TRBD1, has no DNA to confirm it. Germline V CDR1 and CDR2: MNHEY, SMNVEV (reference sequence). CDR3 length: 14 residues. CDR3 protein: CASSLGTENTEAFF.

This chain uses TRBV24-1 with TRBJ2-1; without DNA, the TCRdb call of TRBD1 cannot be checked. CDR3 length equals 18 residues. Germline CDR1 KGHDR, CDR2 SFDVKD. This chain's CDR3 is CATSDHVRGRSSYNEQFF.

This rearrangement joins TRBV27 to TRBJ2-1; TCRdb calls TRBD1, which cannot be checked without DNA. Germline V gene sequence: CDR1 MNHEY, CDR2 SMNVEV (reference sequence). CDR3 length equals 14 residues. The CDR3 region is CASTVGGTHNEQFF.

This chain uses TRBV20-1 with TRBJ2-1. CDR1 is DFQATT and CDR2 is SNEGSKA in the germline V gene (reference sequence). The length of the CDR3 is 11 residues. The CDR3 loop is CSARGVNEQFF.

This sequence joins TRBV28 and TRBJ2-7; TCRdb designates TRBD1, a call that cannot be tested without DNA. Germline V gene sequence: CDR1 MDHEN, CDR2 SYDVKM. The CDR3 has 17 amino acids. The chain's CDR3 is CASSLWNGQGYSYEQYF.

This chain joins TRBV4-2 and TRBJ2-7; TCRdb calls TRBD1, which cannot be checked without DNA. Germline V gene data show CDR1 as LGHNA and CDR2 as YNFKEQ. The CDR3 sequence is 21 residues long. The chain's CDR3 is CASSQAHNDREILFFIYEQYF.

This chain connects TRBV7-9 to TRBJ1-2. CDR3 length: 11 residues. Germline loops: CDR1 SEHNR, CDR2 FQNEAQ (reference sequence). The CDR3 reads CASSLDYGYTF.

CDR3: CASSYSNPGSSYNEQFF. This chain connects TRBV6-5 to TRBJ2-1. CDR1 is MNHEY, CDR2 SVGAGI, per germline. The CDR3 spans 17 residues.

CDR3 residues: CASRSGVDEQFF. The chain carries TRBV7-9 and TRBJ2-1; the D call from TCRdb, TRBD2, cannot be confirmed without DNA. The CDR3 covers 12 residues. Germline V gene data show CDR1 as SEHNR and CDR2 as FQNEAQ (reference sequence).

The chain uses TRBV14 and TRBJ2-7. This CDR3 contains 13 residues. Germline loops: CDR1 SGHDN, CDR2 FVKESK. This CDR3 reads CASSPGYYLEQYF.